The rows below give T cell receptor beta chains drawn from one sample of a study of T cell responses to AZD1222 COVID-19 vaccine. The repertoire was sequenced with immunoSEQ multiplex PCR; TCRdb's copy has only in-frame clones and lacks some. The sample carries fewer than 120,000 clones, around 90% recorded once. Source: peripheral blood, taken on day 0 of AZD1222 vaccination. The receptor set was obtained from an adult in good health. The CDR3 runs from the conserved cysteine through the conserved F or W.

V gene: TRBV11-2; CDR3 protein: CASSSDREALLVNEQYF
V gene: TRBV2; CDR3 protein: CASSASSGGGQETQYF
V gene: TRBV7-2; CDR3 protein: CASSPRDGDQPQHF
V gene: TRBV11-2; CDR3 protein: CASSLAGGDTYEQYF
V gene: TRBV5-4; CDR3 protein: CASSSGTQNSPLHF
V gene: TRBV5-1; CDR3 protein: CASSPDSPYNSPLHF
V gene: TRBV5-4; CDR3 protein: CASRGGSSGNTIYF
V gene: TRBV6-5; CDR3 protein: CASSYSRGGGYGYTF
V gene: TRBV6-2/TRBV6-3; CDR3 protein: CASSYNPGNANTEAFF
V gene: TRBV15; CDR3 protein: CATSRDRTPGSPAFF
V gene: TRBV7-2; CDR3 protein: CASSFPNTYEQYF
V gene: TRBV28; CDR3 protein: CASSSDGGRGYTF
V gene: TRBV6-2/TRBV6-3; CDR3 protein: CASSYSGLAGIYNEQFF
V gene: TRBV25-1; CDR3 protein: CASSIPSTGGYRYTF
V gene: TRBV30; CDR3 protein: CAWGRDSTDTQYF
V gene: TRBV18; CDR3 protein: CASSPAGGVTDTQYF
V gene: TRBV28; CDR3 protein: CASSKPGQVKSPYGYTF
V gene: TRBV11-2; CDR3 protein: CASSLPGQVYGDNSPLHF
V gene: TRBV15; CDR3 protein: CATSRDDRAEQFF
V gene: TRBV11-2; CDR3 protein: CASSLAGPERAEAFF
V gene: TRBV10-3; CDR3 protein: CAICDQENQPQHF
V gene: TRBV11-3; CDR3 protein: CASSLNSANTGELFF
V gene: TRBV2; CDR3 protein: CASSEPRQGGNTEAFF
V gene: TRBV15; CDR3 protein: CATSRDRTVNQPQHF
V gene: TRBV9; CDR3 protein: CASSVEMNTEAFF
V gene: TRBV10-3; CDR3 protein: CAISGGLEAYNEQFF